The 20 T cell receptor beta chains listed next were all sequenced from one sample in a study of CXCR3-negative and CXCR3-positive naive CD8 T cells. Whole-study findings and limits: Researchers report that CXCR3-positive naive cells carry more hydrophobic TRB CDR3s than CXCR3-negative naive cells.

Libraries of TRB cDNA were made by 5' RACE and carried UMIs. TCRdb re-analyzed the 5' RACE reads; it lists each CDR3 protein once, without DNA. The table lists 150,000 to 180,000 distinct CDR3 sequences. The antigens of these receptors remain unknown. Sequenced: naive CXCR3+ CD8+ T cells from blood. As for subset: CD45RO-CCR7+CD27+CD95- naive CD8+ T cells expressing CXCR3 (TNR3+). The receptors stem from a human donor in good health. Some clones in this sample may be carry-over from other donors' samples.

CDR3 region: CASSYDPVWPDNYGYTF. The chain carries TRBV6-5 and TRBJ1-2. The CDR3 has 17 amino acids. Germline lookup yields CDR1 MNHEY and CDR2 SVGAGI.

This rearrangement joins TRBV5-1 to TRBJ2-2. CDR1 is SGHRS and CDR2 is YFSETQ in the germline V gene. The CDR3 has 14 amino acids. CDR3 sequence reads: CASSSVGHTGELFF. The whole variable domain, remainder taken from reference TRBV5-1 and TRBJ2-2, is KAGVTQTPRYLIKTRGQQVTLSCSPISGHRSVSWYQQTPGQGLQFLFEYFSETQRNKGNFPGRFSGRQFSNSRSEMNVSTLELGDSALYLCASSSVGHTGELFFGEGSRLTVL.

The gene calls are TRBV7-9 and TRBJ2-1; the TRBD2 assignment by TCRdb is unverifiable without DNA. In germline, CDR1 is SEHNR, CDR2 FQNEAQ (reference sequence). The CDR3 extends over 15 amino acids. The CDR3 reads CAVRDPASSYNEQFF.

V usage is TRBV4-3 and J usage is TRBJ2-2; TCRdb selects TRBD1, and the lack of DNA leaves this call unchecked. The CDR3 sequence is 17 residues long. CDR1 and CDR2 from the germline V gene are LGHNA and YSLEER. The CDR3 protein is CASSQVGRGGDTGELFF.

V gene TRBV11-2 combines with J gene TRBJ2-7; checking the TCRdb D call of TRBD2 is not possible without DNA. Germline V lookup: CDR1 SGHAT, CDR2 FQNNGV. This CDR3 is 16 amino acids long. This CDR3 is CASSLSPAGGMYEQYF.

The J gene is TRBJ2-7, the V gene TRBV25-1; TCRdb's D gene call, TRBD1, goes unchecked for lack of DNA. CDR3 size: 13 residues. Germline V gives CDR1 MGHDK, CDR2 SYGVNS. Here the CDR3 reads CASSEGDSYEQYF.

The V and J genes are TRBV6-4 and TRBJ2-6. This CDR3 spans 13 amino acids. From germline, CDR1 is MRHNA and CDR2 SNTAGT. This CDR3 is CASSEGGANVLTF.

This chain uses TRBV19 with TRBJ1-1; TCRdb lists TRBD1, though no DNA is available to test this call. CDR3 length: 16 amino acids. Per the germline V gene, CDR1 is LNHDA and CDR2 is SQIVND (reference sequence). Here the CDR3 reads CASSNPIQGANTEAFF.

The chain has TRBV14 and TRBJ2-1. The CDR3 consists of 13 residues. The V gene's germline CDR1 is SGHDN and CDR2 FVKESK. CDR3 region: CASSQRPTSGQFF.

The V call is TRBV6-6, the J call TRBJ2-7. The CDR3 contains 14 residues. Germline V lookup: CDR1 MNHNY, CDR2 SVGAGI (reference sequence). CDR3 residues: CASSYEPVTYEQYF.

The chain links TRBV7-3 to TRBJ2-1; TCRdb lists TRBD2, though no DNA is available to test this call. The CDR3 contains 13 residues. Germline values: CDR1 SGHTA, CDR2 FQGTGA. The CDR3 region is CASSLMGGSEQFF.

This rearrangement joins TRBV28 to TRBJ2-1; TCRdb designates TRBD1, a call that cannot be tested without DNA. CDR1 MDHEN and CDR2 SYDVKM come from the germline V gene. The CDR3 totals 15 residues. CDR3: CASSKDRMLINEQFF.

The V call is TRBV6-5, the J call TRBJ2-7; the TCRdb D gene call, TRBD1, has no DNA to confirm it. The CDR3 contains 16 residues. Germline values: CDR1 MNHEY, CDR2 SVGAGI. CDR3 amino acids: CASSYSRGTGIYEQYF.

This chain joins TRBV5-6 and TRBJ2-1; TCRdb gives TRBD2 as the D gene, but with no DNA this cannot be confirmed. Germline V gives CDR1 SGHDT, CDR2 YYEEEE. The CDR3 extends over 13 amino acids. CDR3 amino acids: CASSLGGSAEQFF.

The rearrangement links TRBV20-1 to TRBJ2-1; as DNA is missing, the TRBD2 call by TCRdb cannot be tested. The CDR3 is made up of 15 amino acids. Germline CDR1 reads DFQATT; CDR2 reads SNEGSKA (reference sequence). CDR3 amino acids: CSASSGTSSYNEQFF.

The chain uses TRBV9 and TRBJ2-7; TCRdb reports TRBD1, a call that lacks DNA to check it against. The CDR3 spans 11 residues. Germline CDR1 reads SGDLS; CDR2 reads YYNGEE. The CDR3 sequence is CASSVAGAQYF.

The CDR3 spells CSVEGPPAASGPYNEQFF. V is TRBV29-1 and J is TRBJ2-1; the D call from TCRdb, TRBD2, cannot be confirmed without DNA. The germline V gene has CDR1 SQVTM and CDR2 ANQGSEA. The CDR3 has 18 amino acids.

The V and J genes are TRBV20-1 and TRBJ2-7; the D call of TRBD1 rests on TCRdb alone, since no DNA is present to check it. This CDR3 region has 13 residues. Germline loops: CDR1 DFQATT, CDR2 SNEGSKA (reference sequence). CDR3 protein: CSATGTGTYEQYF.

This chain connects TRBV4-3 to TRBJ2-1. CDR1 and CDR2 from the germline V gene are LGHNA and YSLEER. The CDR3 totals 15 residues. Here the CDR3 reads CASSQGGTLYNEQFF.

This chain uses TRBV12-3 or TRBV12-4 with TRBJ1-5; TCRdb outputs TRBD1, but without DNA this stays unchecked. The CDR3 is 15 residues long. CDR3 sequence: CASSPWTGGHQPQHF.